This is a list of T cell receptor beta chains from one sample in a study of blood T cells in healthy people across ages. TCRdb reprocessed the 5' RACE reads with MiXCR, giving one entry per CDR3 protein. The data show 450,000 to 700,000 distinct CDR3 sequences, with 27% seen just once and approximately 18% held by the top ten. The sample consisted of blood. The receptors originated from a woman aged 70 to 79 in good health. Each CDR3 is given with its conserved first and last residue. D genes are given only for firm matches.

D,V,J,CDR3
.,TRBV6-1,.,CASSDGTGPWGQFF
TRBD1,TRBV29-1,.,CSVSPRGQGEDEQYF
.,TRBV5-5,TRBJ2-1,CASSPQRGTSYNEQFF
.,TRBV7-6,TRBJ1-2,CASSLAAGGSQTNYGYTF
.,TRBV6-2/TRBV6-3,TRBJ1-5,CASGRNDNQPQHF
.,TRBV2,TRBJ2-5,CASSVTRVGETQYF
.,TRBV18,TRBJ1-2,CASSPQQGYVYGYTF
TRBD2,TRBV20-1,TRBJ2-2,CSANRPSGGVGTGELFF
.,TRBV7-9,TRBJ2-1,CASARTTYNEQFF
TRBD1,TRBV7-3,TRBJ1-1,CASSAQPGQDTEAFF
TRBD1,TRBV12-3/TRBV12-4,TRBJ2-5,CAGESGGRETQYF
.,TRBV5-4,TRBJ2-1,CASSFPSLYNEQFF
.,TRBV11-2,TRBJ2-5,CASSLAPTGLEGETQYF
.,TRBV7-2,TRBJ1-2,CASSLYDTLKGGYTF
TRBD2,TRBV7-2,TRBJ2-7,CASSLVGASGGYEQYF
.,TRBV4-2,TRBJ1-4,CASVGGGEKLFF
TRBD1,TRBV27,TRBJ1-4,CASSPQGAAFSEKLFF
.,TRBV2,TRBJ1-5,CASKRGTKEPQHF
.,TRBV5-1,TRBJ2-3,CASSEGGTLTDTQYF
.,TRBV6-1,TRBJ2-1,CASTRGTSRMSYNEQFF
TRBD2,TRBV7-6,TRBJ2-3,CASSSRTSGGTDTQYF
.,TRBV6-4,TRBJ1-2,CASSETGQYGYTF
.,TRBV4-3,TRBJ1-4,CASSQGNAGEKLFF
.,TRBV20-1,TRBJ2-1,CSATQGASGTGSYNEQFF
.,TRBV30,TRBJ2-7,CAWRKSSSYEQYF
TRBD1,TRBV20-1,TRBJ2-7,CSARSLDRDYEQYF
TRBD2,TRBV7-6,TRBJ2-3,CASSPQTSGGGFTDTQYF
.,TRBV5-1,TRBJ1-1,CASSTQGEGTEAFF
.,TRBV28,TRBJ2-7,CASSLGGQSSYEQYF
TRBD1,TRBV7-2,TRBJ2-7,CASSRYRGEQYF
.,TRBV7-9,TRBJ1-4,CASSLIQGREKLFF
.,TRBV4-3,TRBJ2-5,CASSQEGASETQYF
.,TRBV5-1,TRBJ2-1,CASSLVSSHNEQFF
.,TRBV27,TRBJ2-2,CASSFRRAGAGELFF
.,TRBV18,TRBJ1-5,CASSPGRDQPQHF
TRBD1,TRBV4-3,TRBJ2-1,CASSHLVDRDNEQFF
.,TRBV10-3,TRBJ2-5,CAISESRLVDSQETQYF
.,TRBV3-1,TRBJ2-1,CASSQGWGNEQFF
TRBD1,TRBV20-1,TRBJ2-7,CSAPGQGGEEQYF
.,TRBV4-3,TRBJ1-3,CASSQEVSGNTIYF
TRBD2,TRBV29-1,TRBJ2-2,CSVTPSGGHTGELFF
.,TRBV7-2,TRBJ2-2,CASSLERINTGELFF
TRBD1,TRBV5-1,TRBJ2-5,CASSLVMTGVETQYF
.,TRBV20-1,.,CSARSIEETQYF
.,TRBV15,.,CATSGANFTNEQFF
.,TRBV7-8,TRBJ2-2,CASSPTERYAGELLF
TRBD1,TRBV30,TRBJ1-1,CAWSSGQGYDTEAFF